The 28 T cell receptor beta chains listed next were all sequenced from one sample in a study of T-cell memory formation after mild COVID-19. TCRdb re-analysed the 5' RACE reads in MiXCR, keeping a single row per CDR3 protein. The data hold 280,000 or so distinct CDR3 sequences, with 7% to 10% observed a single time. Sequencing used PBMCs or a T cell subset sorted from them (not recorded which). All receptors derive from a man aged 18-30 years who had mild COVID-19 (a few samples of this study predate the infection). Cell type and time point are not known.

J is TRBJ2-3 and V is TRBV7-2, with D tentatively TRBD1 (6 bases). Germline V CDR1 and CDR2: SGHTA, FQGNSA. The CDR3 is 15 amino acids. Trimming cost V 7 bases and J 0 bases, with 14 bases left between them. The CDR3 loop reads CASTPGDTSTDTQYF. CDR3 nucleotides: TGTGCCAGCACCCCAGGGGACACCAGCACAGATACGCAGTATTTT. The full variable domain, rest sourced from reference TRBV7-2 and TRBJ2-3, is GAGVSQSPSNKVTEKGKDVELRCDPISGHTALYWYRQSLGQGLEFLIYFQGNSAPDKSGLPSDRFSAERTGGSVSTLTIQRTQQEDSAVYLCASTPGDTSTDTQYFGPGTRLTVL.

This clonotype was seen repeatedly, ten times or more. V gene TRBV12-3 or TRBV12-4 combines with J gene TRBJ2-3; no clear D. CDR3 length equals 12 residues. The V end lost 8 bases, the J end lost 0 bases, and 6 bases lay between the germline ends. The CDR3 sequence: CASLPSTDTQYF. The CDR3 nucleotides read TGTGCCAGCCTGCCTAGCACAGATACGCAGTATTTT.

This clonotype was counted many times. V usage is TRBV7-2 and J usage is TRBJ1-2, with D tentatively TRBD1 (5 bases). The CDR3 has 16 amino acids. Per the germline V gene, CDR1 is SGHTA and CDR2 is FQGNSA. Trimming removed 4 bases from V and 2 bases from J, with 17 bases in between. Here the CDR3 DNA reads TGTGCCAGCAGCTCCCGGCCCGCAGGGAACAACTATGGCTACACCTTC. Amino acids: CASSSRPAGNNYGYTF.

DNA for the CDR3: TGTGCAAGTCGCTGGGATTCCCTGCCTAAGGAGCAGTTCTTC. Translated: CASRWDSLPKEQFF. The gene calls are TRBV12-2 and TRBJ2-1; the table's D gene call, TRBD1, was not cross checked with the DNA. TRBV12-2 is annotated as a pseudogene. This CDR3 is built from 14 residues.

The chain joins TRBV24-1 to TRBJ2-5; possibly TRBD2 for D (6 bases). This CDR3 is built from 17 residues. The V end was cut by 4 bases, the J end by 7 bases, with 24 bases between. Looked up from germline, CDR1 is KGHDR and CDR2 is SFDVKD. The CDR3 DNA reads as TGTGCCACCAGTGACCGTTCCAGCCAGGGAGGAGGCGCGACCCAGTACTTC. Its protein product is CATSDRSSQGGGATQYF.

The V call is TRBV20-1, the J call TRBJ2-1; no firm D call. V dropped 2 bases and J dropped 1 base, with 15 bases sitting between them. This CDR3 is 16 amino acids long. The germline V gene has CDR1 DFQATT and CDR2 SNEGSKA (reference sequence). In nucleotides, the CDR3 is TGCAGTGCTAGATCCCTCCTTCTTCCATCCTACAATGAGCAGTTCTTC. This encodes CSARSLLLPSYNEQFF.

This clonotype was observed at least ten times. The chain joins TRBV7-9 to TRBJ1-1; D ambiguous. V was pared by 2 bases and J by 7 bases, with 23 bases between. From germline, CDR1 is SEHNR and CDR2 FQNEAQ (reference sequence). The CDR3 loop spans 17 amino acids. CDR3 amino acids: CASSLNDRTASPLEAFF. CDR3 bases: TGTGCCAGCAGCTTAAACGATAGAACAGCGTCTCCACTTGAAGCTTTCTTT.

The chain has TRBV9 and TRBJ2-3, with 9 bases aligning to TRBD2. CDR1 is SGDLS and CDR2 is YYNGEE in the germline V gene. V dropped 2 bases and J dropped 4; count of bases not matched to a gene: 5. CDR3 length: 15 amino acids. The CDR3 region has the DNA TGTGCCAGCAGCGTCTCCGGGACTAGCTCAGATACGCAGTATTTT. It is translated as CASSVSGTSSDTQYF. Combining the CDR3 with reference TRBV9 and TRBJ2-3 gives the whole variable domain DSGVTQTPKHLITATGQRVTLRCSPRSGDLSVYWYQQSLDQGLQFLIQYYNGEERAKGNILERFSAQQFPDLHSELNLSSLELGDSALYFCASSVSGTSSDTQYFGPGTRLTVL.

This clonotype showed up just a few times. This sequence joins TRBV5-4 and TRBJ2-1; D ambiguous. Per germline, CDR1 SGHNT and CDR2 YYREEE (reference sequence). The CDR3 runs 12 residues. Trimming took off 4 bases at V and 9 bases at J, with 11 bases between the two ends. The CDR3 nucleotides are TGTGCCAGCAGCGACGAGAATGTTGAGCAGTTCTTC. Translation gives CASSDENVEQFF.

This chain joins TRBV14 and TRBJ2-5; D remains ambiguous. This CDR3 contains 13 residues. In germline, CDR1 is SGHDN, CDR2 FVKESK. The germline V and J ends were trimmed by 1 base and 4 bases, with 7 bases remaining between them. The CDR3, as DNA: TGTGCCAGCAGCCAAGTCGGGTTAGAGACCCAGTACTTC. It yields the protein CASSQVGLETQYF.

The chain recombines TRBV4-3 with TRBJ2-1, with D possibly called TRBD1 or TRBD2 (5 bases each). Germline V gene sequence: CDR1 LGHNA, CDR2 YSLEER. The germline V and J ends were trimmed by 2 bases and 10 bases, with 18 bases remaining between them. There are 15 residues in the CDR3. The CDR3 spells CASSQISGTHDEQFF. The CDR3 DNA reads TGCGCCAGCAGCCAAATTTCCGGGACCCACGACGAGCAGTTCTTC.

The table lists this clonotype with a few counts. The chain has TRBV6-2 or TRBV6-3 and TRBJ1-1, with no clear D. The CDR3 has 11 residues. Germline V gene data show CDR1 as MNHEY and CDR2 as SVGEGT. V was trimmed by 7 bases and J by 3 bases, leaving 6 bases between them. The CDR3 coding sequence is TGTGCCAGCACTTTATACACTGAAGCTTTCTTT. Translated, it gives CASTLYTEAFF.

Ten or more counts support this clonotype. The genes are TRBV7-9 and TRBJ1-2; no clear D. Trimming removed 5 bases from V and 2 bases from J, with 6 bases in between. The CDR3 is made up of 12 amino acids. Per the germline V gene, CDR1 is SEHNR and CDR2 is FQNEAQ (reference sequence). CDR3 bases: TGTGCCAGCAGCCCGGAGAACTATGGCTACACCTTC. Its translation is CASSPENYGYTF. Combining the CDR3 with reference TRBV7-9 and TRBJ1-2 gives the whole variable domain DTGVSQNPRHKITKRGQNVTFRCDPISEHNRLYWYRQTLGQGPEFLTYFQNEAQLEKSRLLSDRFSAERPKGSFSTLEIQRTEQGDSAMYLCASSPENYGYTFGSGTRLTVV.

The J gene is TRBJ2-6, the V gene TRBV4-3; D remains unclear. Per the germline V gene, CDR1 is LGHNA and CDR2 is YSLEER. The CDR3 loop spans 14 amino acids. The V and J ends lost 3 bases and 4 bases respectively, with 7 bases between them. CDR3 loop: CASSHTRGANVLTF. Written as DNA, the CDR3 is TGCGCCAGCAGCCACACCAGAGGGGCCAACGTCCTGACTTTC.

A few counts support this clonotype. This chain links TRBV4-3 with TRBJ1-3; possibly TRBD1 for D (6 bases). The CDR3 is 16 residues long. CDR1 and CDR2 from the germline V gene are LGHNA and YSLEER. V shed 0 bases and J shed 0 bases, with 9 bases lying between them. CDR3 coding DNA: TGCGCCAGCAGCCAAGATGACAGGAGCTCTGGAAACACCATATATTTT. Its translation is CASSQDDRSSGNTIYF.

The chain joins TRBV13 to TRBJ1-2; tentative D call: TRBD1 (6 bases). This CDR3 contains 14 residues. Trimming took 6 bases from V and 8 from J, leaving 19 bases between them. The germline CDR1 and CDR2 sequences are PRHDT and FYEKMQ (reference sequence). The CDR3 protein is CASSTEQGPQGYTF. CDR3 sequence (DNA): TGTGCCAGCAGTACCGAACAGGGACCACAGGGCTACACCTTC. Filled out from reference TRBV13 and TRBJ1-2, the complete variable domain reads AAGVIQSPRHLIKEKRETATLKCYPIPRHDTVYWYQQGPGQDPQFLISFYEKMQSDKGSIPDRFSAQQFSDYHSELNMSSLELGDSALYFCASSTEQGPQGYTFGSGTRLTVV.

In this sample, this clonotype turned up many times. The genes are TRBV6-4 and TRBJ2-3; 9 bases agree with TRBD1. The germline V gene encodes CDR1 MRHNA and CDR2 SNTAGT. V lost 4 bases to trimming and J lost 1 base; unmatched junction nucleotides: 0. The CDR3 is made up of 14 amino acids. Here the CDR3 reads CASSGTGGTDTQYF. Written as DNA, the CDR3 is TGTGCCAGCAGTGGGACAGGGGGCACAGATACGCAGTATTTT.

This clonotype was detected ten times or more. The V call is TRBV5-1, the J call TRBJ1-5; maybe TRBD1 (6 bases). The CDR3 runs 15 residues. Germline CDR1 is SGHRS and CDR2 is YFSETQ. The V gene lost 4 bases and the J gene lost 2 bases, with 13 bases spanning the gap. CDR3: CASSPMSGGNQPQHF. The CDR3 nucleotides read TGCGCCAGCAGCCCTATGTCAGGGGGCAATCAGCCCCAGCATTTT.

The rearrangement joins TRBV20-1 to TRBJ2-5; the D is unclear. In germline, CDR1 is DFQATT, CDR2 SNEGSKA (reference sequence). This CDR3 has 15 residues. V gave up 0 bases and J gave up 2 bases, with 13 bases separating them. The CDR3 DNA sequence: TGCAGTGCTAGAGATGGGCAGGAATATCAAGAGACCCAGTACTTC. Protein product: CSARDGQEYQETQYF.

The chain joins TRBV30 to TRBJ2-5; 11 bases map to TRBD2. From germline, CDR1 is GTSNPN and CDR2 SVGIG (reference sequence). This CDR3 contains 15 residues. V dropped 6 bases and J dropped 9; count of bases not matched to a gene: 15. DNA of the CDR3: TGTGCCTGTTCTCTAGCGGGGGGACCCGATGGGGCCCAGTACTTC. It yields the protein CACSLAGGPDGAQYF. Filled out from reference TRBV30 and TRBJ2-5, the complete variable domain reads SQTIHQWPATLVQPVGSPLSLECTVEGTSNPNLYWYRQAAGRGLQLLFYSVGIGQISSEVPQNLSASRPQDRQFILSSKKLLLSDSGFYLCACSLAGGPDGAQYFGPGTRLLVL.

At least ten counts were recorded for this clonotype. V and J are TRBV6-6 and TRBJ2-7; D could derive from TRBD1 or TRBD2 (5 bases each). The CDR3 extends over 13 amino acids. Trimming removed 8 bases at V and 7 bases at J, with 18 bases between. Germline-derived CDR1 and CDR2 are MNHNY and SVGAGI (reference sequence). The CDR3 reads CASRVGTGLEQYF. In DNA, the CDR3 is TGTGCCAGCCGGGTCGGGACGGGCTTGGAGCAGTACTTC.

J is TRBJ2-7 and V is TRBV20-1; possibly TRBD2 for D (5 bases). V dropped 0 bases and J dropped 2 bases, with 11 bases sitting between them. CDR1 and CDR2 from the germline V gene are DFQATT and SNEGSKA (reference sequence). This CDR3 comprises 14 residues. The DNA of the CDR3 is TGCAGTGCTAGAGATCTGGGGAGTGCCTACGAGCAGTACGTC. Its protein is CSARDLGSAYEQYV.

The chain is built from TRBV2 and TRBJ2-5; the D gene could be TRBD1 or TRBD2 (6 bases each). CDR1 and CDR2 (germline): SNHLY, FYNNEI. Trimming cost V 3 bases and J 5 bases, with 22 bases left between them. The CDR3 is made up of 17 amino acids. The CDR3: CASSDAGGAMGAETQYF. In nucleotides, the CDR3 is TGTGCCAGCAGTGACGCGGGCGGGGCTATGGGGGCTGAGACCCAGTACTTC.

The CDR3: CASCGAGGRQETQYF. CDR3 coding DNA: TGTGCCAGCTGTGGGGCGGGGGGGCGACAAGAGACCCAGTACTTC. The chain employs TRBV12-3 or TRBV12-4 and TRBJ2-5, with 9 bases identical to TRBD2. After removal of 8 bases from V and 2 bases from J, the junction contained 9 bases not matched to a gene. This CDR3 comprises 15 residues.

The rearrangement uses TRBV30 and TRBJ2-3, with D perhaps TRBD1 or TRBD2 (6 bases each). The CDR3 runs 16 residues. CDR1 GTSNPN and CDR2 SVGIG come from the germline V gene (reference sequence). V lost 1 base, J lost 4 bases, and 18 bases lay in between. CDR3 amino acids: CAWSAGAQGIADTQYF. The CDR3 DNA sequence: TGTGCCTGGAGTGCGGGGGCCCAGGGAATTGCAGATACGCAGTATTTT.

The CDR3 spells CASSLDPGVGNEQFF. The CDR3 DNA reads TGTGCCAGCAGCTTAGACCCAGGGGTAGGCAATGAGCAGTTCTTC. The chain is built from TRBV7-8 and TRBJ2-1; possible D gene TRBD1, 6 bases. CDR3 length equals 15 residues. Germline-derived CDR1 and CDR2 are SGHVS and FQNEAQ. The V end lost 1 base, the J end lost 6 bases, and 13 bases lay between the germline ends.

The chain combines TRBV27 with TRBJ2-3; TRBD2 might be the D (5 bases). The V end was cut by 5 bases, the J end by 8 bases, with 17 bases between. Germline CDR1 and CDR2: MNHEY and SMNVEV (reference sequence). CDR3 length: 14 amino acids. CDR3 coding DNA: TGTGCCAGCAGTCCGGTTGGACTTGGTGGTACGCAGTATTTT. Its translation is CASSPVGLGGTQYF.

The gene calls are TRBV6-6 and TRBJ2-5; a weak D match, TRBD2 (7 bases). Trimming removed 2 bases at V and 4 bases at J, with 11 bases between. CDR3 size: 14 residues. Germline V CDR1 and CDR2: MNHNY, SVGAGI (reference sequence). The CDR3 region is CASSYTGGPETQYF. As DNA, the CDR3 is TGTGCCAGCAGTTACACGGGGGGCCCAGAGACCCAGTACTTC.